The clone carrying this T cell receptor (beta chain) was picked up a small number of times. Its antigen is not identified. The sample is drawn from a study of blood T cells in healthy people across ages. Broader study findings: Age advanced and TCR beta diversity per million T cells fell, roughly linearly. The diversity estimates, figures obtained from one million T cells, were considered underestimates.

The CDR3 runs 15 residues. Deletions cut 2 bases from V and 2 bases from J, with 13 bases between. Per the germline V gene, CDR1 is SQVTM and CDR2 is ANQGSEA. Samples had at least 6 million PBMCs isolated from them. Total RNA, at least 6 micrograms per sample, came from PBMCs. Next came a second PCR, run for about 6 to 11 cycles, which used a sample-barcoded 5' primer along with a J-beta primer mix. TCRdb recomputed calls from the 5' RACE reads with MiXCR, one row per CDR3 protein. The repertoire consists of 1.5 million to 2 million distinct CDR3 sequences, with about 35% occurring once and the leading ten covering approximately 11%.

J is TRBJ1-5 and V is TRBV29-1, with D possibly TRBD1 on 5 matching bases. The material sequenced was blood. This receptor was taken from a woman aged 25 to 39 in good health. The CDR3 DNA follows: TGCAGCGTTGAATTCCCAGGGAGCCGCAATCAGCCCCAGCATTTT. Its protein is CSVEFPGSRNQPQHF.